This T cell receptor beta chain was obtained from a study of immune heterogeneity within non-small cell lung tumors. General study points: While identical dominant CDR3 beta clonotypes recurred across tumor sites within a patient, high-frequency clones unique to individual sites also appeared. The high-frequency T-cell receptor beta clonotypes mostly did not match up between individual patients. In tumor regions, T-cell clonality showed a moderate but significant correlation with local tumor mutational burden (R roughly 0.37).

CDR3 length: 16 amino acids. Trimming removed 2 bases from V and 6 bases from J; junction bases left unmatched: 10. Comments on this clonotype: The antigen remains unidentified.

Bulk tumor genomic DNA served as template, at around 580 ng per sample. Primary tumors were biopsied several times each, far apart, intraoperatively. Curative surgical treatment was performed in patients who had newly diagnosed, untreated non-small cell lung cancer. The TCR beta CDR3 region underwent multiplex PCR amplification with 32 V and 13 J primers. TCRdb re-derived calls from the multiplex PCR reads in MiXCR, one entry per CDR3 protein. Found here are 15,000 or so distinct CDR3 sequences, 28% of them singletons; the top ten hold roughly 5.2%. This clonotype originated in a man aged 40-55 years with non-small cell lung cancer. The chain is built from TRBV12-3 or TRBV12-4 and TRBJ2-1; 7 nucleotides agree with TRBD2. The specimen was lung tumor tissue. The CDR3 region is CASSLMGRELANEQFF. Here the CDR3 DNA reads TGTGCCAGCAGTTTAATGGGGCGGGAGCTGGCCAATGAGCAGTTCTTC.